This T cell receptor (beta chain) appears in the sequencing data of a study of patients and donors after allogeneic stem cell transplantation. V was pared by 6 bases and J by 5 bases, with 10 bases of the junction left unmatched. The germline V gene encodes CDR1 MNHEY and CDR2 SMNVEV (reference sequence). CDR3 length: 15 residues. This clonotype was seen only a few times. TCRdb reprocessed the RT-PCR reads via MiXCR and lists one record per CDR3 protein. Of over 350,000 distinct CDR3 sequences detected, approximately 16% appear once; the ten largest clones hold 7.2%. What was sequenced was blood, either unsorted or a sorted T cell fraction (not recorded which). The V and J genes are TRBV27 and TRBJ1-5; 7 bases match TRBD1. The receptor was derived from a human donor who was either an allogeneic HSCT recipient or a stem cell or donor lymphocyte infusion donor (not recorded which). It is not recorded whose cells these are; they may come from a transplant donor. The CDR3 protein is CASSNPRDRDQPQHF. In DNA form, the CDR3 reads TGTGCCAGCAGCAACCCCCGGGACAGAGATCAGCCCCAGCATTTT.